The rows below give T cell receptor beta chains drawn from one sample of a study of blood T cell repertoires in COVID-19. TCRdb's copy holds only in-frame clones and misses some; the assay was immunoSEQ multiplex PCR. The repertoire holds some 100,000 clones, with over 80% as singletons. The material sequenced was peripheral blood. Every receptor here comes from a human donor in a cohort sampled during active COVID-19. The CDR3 runs from the conserved cysteine through the conserved F or W. The D gene is left open where the match is weak. Clone size is shown for a subset of rows, as once, few, many or a class of expanded clone.

d_gene,abundance,v_gene,j_gene,CDR3nt,CDR3aa
TRBD2,.,TRBV6-5,TRBJ2-3,TGTGCCAGCACCTATAGCGGGGGGGGCACAGATACGCAGTATTTT,CASTYSGGGTDTQYF
TRBD1,.,TRBV7-9,TRBJ2-7,TGTGCCAGCAGCTTCCCGCAGGGACAGGGGTCCCCCTACGAGCAGTACTTC,CASSFPQGQGSPYEQYF
.,.,TRBV5-4,TRBJ1-2,TGTGCCAGCAGCTACATCCCTATGGGGGCCCGAGATGGCTACACCTTC,CASSYIPMGARDGYTF
.,.,TRBV20-1,TRBJ1-1,TGCAGTGCTAGTGTGGGGGGAGGAACTGAAGCTTTCTTT,CSASVGGGTEAFF
TRBD1,.,TRBV29-1,TRBJ2-7,TGCAGCGCTACCGGGACAGGGTCCTACGAGCAGTACTTC,CSATGTGSYEQYF
TRBD1,.,TRBV27,TRBJ1-1,TGTGCCAGCAGTCCCCCGGGACAGCCAGGCTTTAGGGCCACTGAAGCTTTCTTT,CASSPPGQPGFRATEAFF
TRBD2,.,TRBV9,TRBJ2-7,TGTGCCAGCAGCGTGGGGGGAGGGGACTCCTACGAGCAGTACTTC,CASSVGGGDSYEQYF
TRBD1,.,TRBV24-1,TRBJ1-2,TGTGCCACCAGTACAGGGGGCTATGGCTACACCTTC,CATSTGGYGYTF
TRBD1,.,TRBV19,TRBJ1-5,TGTGCCAGTAGTTCCACCGGGACAGGCTTATACCAGCCCCAGCATTTT,CASSSTGTGLYQPQHF
.,.,TRBV9,TRBJ1-1,TGTGCCAGCAGCGTACTGTCAGGGCGGAACACTGAAGCTTTCTTT,CASSVLSGRNTEAFF
.,.,TRBV5-1,TRBJ2-3,TGCGCCAGCAGCTTGGAGGGACACTCCACAGATACGCAGTATTTT,CASSLEGHSTDTQYF
.,once,TRBV18,TRBJ1-1,TGTGCCAGCTCCCCACTCGAAAACGGGGGGGGAGGGGCTGAAGCTTTCTTT,CASSPLENGGGGAEAFF
.,.,TRBV7-6,TRBJ2-1,TGTGCCAGCAGCTTATCTTACTCGAGCGATGAGCAGTTCTTC,CASSLSYSSDEQFF
.,.,TRBV28,TRBJ1-1,TGTGCCAGCAGTTTAGCGGGTCGCCCTGAAGCTTTCTTT,CASSLAGRPEAFF
.,.,TRBV19,TRBJ2-7,TGTGCCACGAGGGGGGGAAAGTCCTACGAGCAGTACTTC,CATRGGKSYEQYF
.,.,TRBV10-3,TRBJ2-2,TGTGCCATCAGCCGGACTGGGGACACCGGGGAGCTGTTTTTT,CAISRTGDTGELFF
.,.,TRBV19,TRBJ2-5,TGTGCCAGTAGTATGATGAGGGAGACAGGAGGACCCCAAGAGACCCAGTACTTC,CASSMMRETGGPQETQYF
TRBD1,.,TRBV11-2,TRBJ1-2,TGTGCCAGCAGCTCCCCACCGGGACAGAGAATCTATGGCTACACCTTC,CASSSPPGQRIYGYTF
.,.,TRBV6-6,TRBJ1-5,TGTGCCAGCAGTCACAGGGCTCGTTGGCCCCAGCATTTT,CASSHRARWPQHF
TRBD2,once,TRBV5-1,TRBJ2-3,TGCGCCAGCAGCTTGGAAGGCGGGGGATCTAGCACAGATACGCAGTATTTT,CASSLEGGGSSTDTQYF
TRBD2,.,TRBV12-3/TRBV12-4,TRBJ2-7,TGTGCCACCGGGACTAGCGGATCCTACGAGCAGTACTTC,CATGTSGSYEQYF
TRBD1,.,TRBV7-9,TRBJ2-3,TGTGCCAGCAGCCCCGGGACAGGGGCCACAGATACGCAGTATTTT,CASSPGTGATDTQYF
.,.,TRBV29-1,TRBJ2-1,TGCAGCGTAAATGGGGAGTTGTCCTACAATGAGCAGTTCTTC,CSVNGELSYNEQFF
TRBD2,.,TRBV4-1,TRBJ2-3,TGCGCCAGCAGCGACCGACTAGCGGGCAACACAGATACGCAGTATTTT,CASSDRLAGNTDTQYF
.,.,TRBV4-2,TRBJ1-3,TGTGCCAGCAGCCTTACTGAGGGCACCATATATTTT,CASSLTEGTIYF
TRBD1,.,TRBV6-2/TRBV6-3,TRBJ1-1,TGTGCCAGCAGTTACCTGCCAACAGGGGTCCAGAACACTGAAGCTTTCTTT,CASSYLPTGVQNTEAFF
.,.,TRBV9,TRBJ1-1,TGTGCCAGCAAGGGACATATGAACACTGAAGCTTTCTTT,CASKGHMNTEAFF
TRBD1,many,TRBV2,TRBJ1-1,TGTGCCAGCAGTGAAGCCCTCGGGACAGGGGGCCGTTGGGCTGAAGCTTTCTTT,CASSEALGTGGRWAEAFF
TRBD1,.,TRBV6-5,TRBJ2-3,TGTGCCAGCAGAGACAGGGGGCTCGCAGATACGCAGTATTTT,CASRDRGLADTQYF
.,.,TRBV4-2,TRBJ1-2,TGTGCCAGCAGCCAAGATTCACAGCGGGATGGCTACACCTTC,CASSQDSQRDGYTF
TRBD1,.,TRBV9,TRBJ1-2,TGTGCCAGCAGCGGGGGGACAGGGTACTCCTATGGCTACACCTTC,CASSGGTGYSYGYTF
TRBD1,.,TRBV19,TRBJ1-3,TGTGCCAGTAGAAGCGAGGGACAGGGGAATGGAAACACCATATATTTT,CASRSEGQGNGNTIYF
TRBD1,.,TRBV28,TRBJ2-7,TGTGCCAGCAGTTCCCCGGGACAGTTGGACGAGCAGTACTTC,CASSSPGQLDEQYF
.,.,TRBV4-3,TRBJ2-2,TGCGCCAGCTCATACAGGGACGACACCGGGGAGCTGTTTTTT,CASSYRDDTGELFF
TRBD1,.,TRBV5-4,TRBJ1-2,TGTGCCAGCAGCCCGGGACAGGGTGGCTATGGCTACACCTTC,CASSPGQGGYGYTF
TRBD2,.,TRBV9,TRBJ2-3,TGTGCCAGCAGCCCCTGGGCGGGAGAGACAGATACGCAGTATTTT,CASSPWAGETDTQYF
.,.,TRBV18,TRBJ2-1,TGTGCCAGCTCACCACAGGAGGTCCCCTACAATGAGCAGTTCTTC,CASSPQEVPYNEQFF
TRBD2,.,TRBV5-1,TRBJ2-7,TGCGCCAGCAGCTTGCCCTCCTCTAGCGGGGGCGGCGAGCAGTACTTC,CASSLPSSSGGGEQYF
.,.,TRBV6-5,TRBJ2-4,TGTGCCAGCCGAGTCCCCTTAGCCAAAAACATTCAGTACTTC,CASRVPLAKNIQYF
.,.,TRBV9,TRBJ2-2,TGTGCCAGCAGCGTTGTTCCGGGGGAGCTGTTTTTT,CASSVVPGELFF
.,.,TRBV7-3,TRBJ1-1,TGTGCCAGCAGCTTAGCAGTCTACACTGAAGCTTTCTTT,CASSLAVYTEAFF
.,.,TRBV19,TRBJ2-4,TGTGCCAGTAGTATCGGGTTAGCCAAAAACATTCAGTACTTC,CASSIGLAKNIQYF
.,.,TRBV6-2/TRBV6-3,TRBJ1-2,TGTGCCAGCAGTTACCTGGGTGGGGCTGGCTACACCTTC,CASSYLGGAGYTF
TRBD1,.,TRBV7-2,TRBJ1-2,TGTGCCAGCAGCTTTCGACAGGGGGCTAACTATGGCTACACCTTC,CASSFRQGANYGYTF
TRBD1,once,TRBV28,TRBJ2-1,TGTGCCAGCACCCCAGACAGGGGCCTCTACAATGAGCAGTTCTTC,CASTPDRGLYNEQFF
TRBD1,.,TRBV19,TRBJ2-7,TGTGCCAGTAGTATGGGACAGGGTACCAGCGAGCAGTACTTC,CASSMGQGTSEQYF
.,few,TRBV7-9,TRBJ1-4,TGTGCCAGCAGCTCGTCAGGGAACTGGAACGAAAAACTGTTTTTT,CASSSSGNWNEKLFF
TRBD2,once,TRBV5-5,TRBJ2-2,TGTGCCAGCAGCTTGCCGGGGTTAGCGGGAAACACCGGGGAGCTGTTTTTT,CASSLPGLAGNTGELFF
.,.,TRBV7-8,TRBJ1-1,TGTGCCAGCAGCTTAAGCGGCACTGAAGCTTTCTTT,CASSLSGTEAFF
.,.,TRBV5-6,TRBJ2-3,TGTGCCAGCAGCCGGGCGGCGGGGACGCAGTATTTT,CASSRAAGTQYF
.,.,TRBV15,TRBJ1-1,TGTGCCACTGGTTACGAGTTCGGCACTGAAGCTTTCTTT,CATGYEFGTEAFF
.,once,TRBV25-1,TRBJ1-1,TGTGCCAGCAGTGAAGGGGGGGCGAGAAACACTGAAGCTTTCTTT,CASSEGGARNTEAFF
.,.,TRBV4-1,TRBJ2-3,TGCGCCAGCAGCCAGGAGGGTTCCAGGGATACGCAGTATTTT,CASSQEGSRDTQYF
.,.,TRBV21-1,TRBJ1-1,TGTGCCAGCAGCCCAGGGACAGATGTCACTGAAGCTTTCTTT,CASSPGTDVTEAFF
TRBD1,.,TRBV3-1/TRBV3-2,TRBJ2-7,TGTGCCAGCAGCCAACAAACCCCGTTATGGACAGGGGTAACCTACGAGCAGTACTTC,CASSQQTPLWTGVTYEQYF
.,.,TRBV7-8,TRBJ2-2,TGTGCCAGCAGCTTAAGCGGCGGGAACACCGGGGAGCTGTTTTTT,CASSLSGGNTGELFF
.,.,TRBV11-2,TRBJ1-1,TGTGCCAGCAGCTTAATATCGAGGAGCTCTGAAGCTTTCTTT,CASSLISRSSEAFF